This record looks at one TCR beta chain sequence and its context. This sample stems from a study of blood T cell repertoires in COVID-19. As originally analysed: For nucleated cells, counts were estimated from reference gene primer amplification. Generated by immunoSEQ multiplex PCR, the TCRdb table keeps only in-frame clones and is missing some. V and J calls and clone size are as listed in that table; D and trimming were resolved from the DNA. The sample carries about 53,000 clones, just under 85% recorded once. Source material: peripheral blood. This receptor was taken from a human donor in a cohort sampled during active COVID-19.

In DNA, the CDR3 is TGTGCCAGCAGCGGAACTCATTCCTACGAGCAGTACTTC. Translation: CASSGTHSYEQYF. This chain links TRBV9 with TRBJ2-7, with D uncertain. Trimming removed 3 bases at V and 1 base at J, with 8 bases between. Germline V lookup: CDR1 SGDLS, CDR2 YYNGEE. The CDR3 spans 13 residues. Full variable domain (rest looked up from reference TRBV9 and TRBJ2-7): DSGVTQTPKHLITATGQRVTLRCSPRSGDLSVYWYQQSLDQGLQFLIQYYNGEERAKGNILERFSAQQFPDLHSELNLSSLELGDSALYFCASSGTHSYEQYFGPGTRLTVT.